This TCR beta chain was identified in a study of blood T cell repertoires in COVID-19. The V gene end was trimmed by 7 bases and the J gene end by 2 bases; junction bases not matched to a gene: 5. CDR1 and CDR2 (germline): MGHDK, SYGVNS. The CDR3 runs to 13 residues. This clone was counted a few times. Only in-frame clones appear in the TCRdb table, and some are missing; sequencing was by immunoSEQ multiplex PCR. The sample has some 150,000 clones; approximately 85% are singletons. Sequencing was performed on peripheral blood. This TCR derives from a man aged 45-60 years with acute or convalescent COVID-19. This rearrangement joins TRBV25-1 to TRBJ2-7, with TRBD2 matching over 7 bases. The CDR3 DNA reads TGTGCCAGCAAAGGGGCGGGGGCCTACGAGCAGTACTTC. Translated: CASKGAGAYEQYF.